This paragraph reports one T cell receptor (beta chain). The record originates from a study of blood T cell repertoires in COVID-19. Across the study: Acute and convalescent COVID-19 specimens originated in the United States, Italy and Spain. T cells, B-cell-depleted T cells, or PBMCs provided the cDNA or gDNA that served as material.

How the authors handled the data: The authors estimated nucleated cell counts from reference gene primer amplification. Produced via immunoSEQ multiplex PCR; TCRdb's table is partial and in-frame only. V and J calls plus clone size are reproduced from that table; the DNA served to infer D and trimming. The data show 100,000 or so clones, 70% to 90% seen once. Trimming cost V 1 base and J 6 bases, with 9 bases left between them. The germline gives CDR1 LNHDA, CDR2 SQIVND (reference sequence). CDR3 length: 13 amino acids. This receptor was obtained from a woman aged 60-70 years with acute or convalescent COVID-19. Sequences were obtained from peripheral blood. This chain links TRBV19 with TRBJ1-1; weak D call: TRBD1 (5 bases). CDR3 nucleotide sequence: TGTGCCAGTAGTATAGTCGCAGGGCCTGAAGCTTTCTTT. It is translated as CASSIVAGPEAFF. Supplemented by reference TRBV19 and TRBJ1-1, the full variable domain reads DGGITQSPKYLFRKEGQNVTLSCEQNLNHDAMYWYRQDPGQGLRLIYYSQIVNDFQKGDIAEGYSVSREKKESFPLTVTSAQKNPTAFYLCASSIVAGPEAFFGQGTRLTVV.